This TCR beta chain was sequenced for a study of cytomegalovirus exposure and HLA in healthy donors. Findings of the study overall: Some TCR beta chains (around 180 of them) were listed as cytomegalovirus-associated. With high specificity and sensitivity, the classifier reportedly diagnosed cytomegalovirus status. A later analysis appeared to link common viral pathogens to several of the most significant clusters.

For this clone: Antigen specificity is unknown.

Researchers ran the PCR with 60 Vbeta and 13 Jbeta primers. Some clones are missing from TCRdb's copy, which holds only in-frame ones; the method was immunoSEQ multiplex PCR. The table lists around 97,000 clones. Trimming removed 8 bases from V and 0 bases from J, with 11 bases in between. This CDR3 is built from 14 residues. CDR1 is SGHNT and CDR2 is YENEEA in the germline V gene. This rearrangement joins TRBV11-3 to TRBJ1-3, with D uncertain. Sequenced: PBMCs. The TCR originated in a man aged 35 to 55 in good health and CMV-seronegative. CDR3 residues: CASSAGNSGNTIYF. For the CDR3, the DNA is TGTGCCAGCTCAGCGGGTAACTCTGGAAACACCATATATTTT.